These T cell receptor beta chains were read from a single sample in a study of OX40 agonist ivuxolimab in advanced cancers. Clones were sequenced by immunoSEQ multiplex PCR, and TCRdb holds only the in-frame ones, with some missing. The sample yields 70,000 to 95,000 clones, approximately 91% seen once. The sequences come from CD4+ or CD8+ T cells sorted from blood, collected in a trial of the OX40 agonist ivuxolimab. The receptor source for this set is an adult with an advanced solid tumor such as melanoma, head and neck, liver or kidney cancer. Both conserved end residues are trimmed from each CDR3.

v_gene,CDR3aa
TRBV12-5,ASGLVLGTSGNTIY
TRBV6-5,ASTDSGSSGNTIY
TRBV30,AWTAGSSRKQF
TRBV28,ASSFSAGGGGGELF
TRBV4-2,ASSRYPDRAKGAEAF
TRBV12-1,ASPSSRVREQY
TRBV27,ASSLNRAGNTIY
TRBV28,ASSFPRVQNEKLF
TRBV15,ATSRDPRGQGHEQY
TRBV27,ASRSGSTNYGYT
TRBV19,ASSMFPSGNGYNEQF
TRBV28,ASRPTENTEAF
TRBV6-4,ASRSAHRDRVTRLYGYT
TRBV29-1,SVEADRGVRTQY
TRBV6-1,ASSRRELNQPQH
TRBV27,ASQRQGTEKLF
TRBV6-6,ASSLDRGKAGNTIY
TRBV18,ASSPRGQEDLGAF
TRBV4-1,ASSQGGLAGRREQY
TRBV5-1,ASNRGYNEQF
TRBV5-1,ASSEDTRTDTQY
TRBV14,ASSRDRDRGLRKSQLF
TRBV18,ASSPGTGRGYEQY
TRBV19,ATPTRLAGTDTQY
TRBV28,ASSRQGRPLNTEAF
TRBV28,ASSSTGTTTTDTQY
TRBV9,ASTNPGRTNEQF
TRBV30,AWSDRIAEAF
TRBV29-1,SVAGQGAYEQY
TRBV28,ASSLISTGELF
TRBV28,AASPRTGVTEQY
TRBV7-2,ASSLGGLFTEAF
TRBV6-4,ASSVSAVGYNEQF
TRBV5-6,ASSMTGVGNQPQH
TRBV4-1,ASSRGDDGTDTQY
TRBV6-5,ATRRQEGPQH
TRBV5-1,ASSLDLAGGPYTQY
TRBV18,ASSLRENEKLF
TRBV6-5,ASSYGWDRASDTQY
TRBV7-2,ASSLDAGLGEQY
TRBV5-4,ASSLFHPNTGELF
TRBV28,ATDRAGYGYT
TRBV19,ASTFQLAVGTDTQY
TRBV5-1,ASSLGNEQF
TRBV2,ASSDPGDSYYEQY
TRBV9,ASSVGPNHNTGELF
TRBV11-2,ASRLGGKRNTEAF
TRBV28,ASSLPGPGTGELF
TRBV5-6,ASSFRDRENYGYT
TRBV7-9,ASNAHSGSSYEQY
TRBV5-1,ASMRGRTSGANVLT
TRBV30,AWSSGGNSPLH
TRBV2,ASSLGGTPNTEAF
TRBV5-4,ASSSVGGAHTGELF
TRBV30,ACRGLGTSNTEAF